The rows below give T cell receptor beta chains drawn from one sample of a study of T cells in Graves' hyperthyroidism and ophthalmopathy. TCRdb re-analysed the multiplex PCR reads in MiXCR, keeping a single row per CDR3 protein. The table lists about 360,000 distinct CDR3 sequences, about a fifth of them singletons. The sequenced material came from blood. These receptors were obtained from a young woman with Graves' hyperthyroidism. CDR3s include the opening cysteine and the closing phenylalanine or tryptophan. The D gene is left open where the match is weak. Only part of the rows carry a size: once, few, many, or a class if the clone is expanded.

>many|TRBJ1-5|TRBV6-1|13|.
CASSERVRQPQHF
TGTGCCAGCAGTGAAAGGGTGAGGCAGCCCCAGCATTTT
>few|TRBJ1-3|TRBV7-9|12|.
CASSLLANTIYF
TGTGCCAGCAGCTTATTGGCGAACACCATATATTTT
>.|TRBJ2-2|TRBV20-1|14|TRBD1
CSAEQGVTTGELCF
TGCAGTGCTGAGCAGGGGGTAACTACCGGGGAGCTGTGTTTT
>many|TRBJ1-5|TRBV20-1|18|.
CSARPSVDSGYSNQPQHF
TGCAGTGCTAGACCCTCCGTGGACAGCGGATATAGCAATCAGCCCCAGCATTTT
>many|TRBJ1-5|TRBV14|10|.
CASSAGPQHF
TGTGCCAGCAGCGCGGGACCCCAGCATTTT
>many|TRBJ1-2|TRBV6-5|16|TRBD1
CASSYTGTGRGYGYTF
TGTGCCAGCAGTTACACCGGGACAGGGAGGGGCTATGGCTACACCTTC
>many|TRBJ1-1|TRBV20-1|14|.
CSAPNRAGNTEAFF
TGCAGTGCTCCAAACCGGGCGGGGAACACTGAAGCTTTCTTT
>many|TRBJ2-4|TRBV6-2/TRBV6-3|14|.
CASGQTVGKNIQYF
TGTGCCAGCGGGCAGACAGTTGGCAAAAACATTCAGTACTTC
>many|TRBJ2-6|TRBV7-9|15|.
CASSPTISGANVLTF
TGTGCCAGCAGCCCCACTATCTCTGGGGCCAACGTCCTGACTTTC
>.|TRBJ2-7|TRBV20-1|14|TRBD2
CSAVRTSGGYEQYF
TGCAGTGCCGTACGGACTAGCGGGGGGTACGAGCAGTACTTC
>few|TRBJ2-7|TRBV20-1|14|.
CSARRGGNLYEQYF
TGCAGTGCGCGGAGGGGGGGGAACCTCTACGAGCAGTACTTC
>many|TRBJ1-1|TRBV10-3|11|.
CAMGIGTEAFF
TGTGCCATGGGGATCGGCACTGAAGCTTTCTTT
>.|TRBJ2-5|TRBV6-1|15|.
CASPPLRRMGETQYF
TGTGCCAGCCCCCCCCTACGCCGGATGGGGGAGACCCAGTACTTC
>many|TRBJ2-1|TRBV27|16|.
CASSLPPGKAYNEQFF
TGTGCCAGCAGTCTCCCCCCCGGGAAGGCTTACAATGAGCAGTTCTTC
>many|TRBJ2-5|TRBV12-3/TRBV12-4|12|.
CASSAALETQYF
TGTGCCAGCAGTGCGGCGCTGGAGACCCAGTACTTC
>many|TRBJ2-2|TRBV7-6|15|.
CASSLPGRDAGELFF
TGTGCCAGCAGCTTGCCGGGGCGGGACGCCGGGGAGCTGTTTTTT
>.|TRBJ1-2|TRBV7-8|14|.
CASSLGVGFRGYTF
TGTGCCAGCAGCTTAGGGGTGGGGTTTCGTGGCTACACCTTC
>many|TRBJ2-2|TRBV19|15|.
CASSIQQSTNGELFF
TGTGCCAGTAGTATCCAACAGTCAACCAACGGGGAGCTGTTTTTT
>many|TRBJ2-7|TRBV6-1|15|.
CASSELVRKVGEQYF
TGTGCCAGCAGTGAACTAGTTCGGAAGGTGGGCGAGCAGTACTTC
>once|TRBJ1-1|TRBV12-5|12|.
CASGLPETEAFF
TGTGCTAGTGGTTTACCGGAGACTGAAGCTTTCTTT
>.|TRBJ2-7|TRBV6-1|16|.
CASSVGDLKRAYEQYF
TGTGCCAGCAGTGTGGGGGACCTCAAAAGGGCCTACGAGCAGTACTTC
>many|TRBJ1-2|TRBV6-5|13|.
CASRPTTSGGYTF
TGTGCCAGCAGACCGACAACGTCGGGAGGCTACACCTTC
>many|TRBJ2-5|TRBV7-3|12|.
CASSSDGETQYF
TGTGCCAGCAGCTCGGACGGAGAGACCCAGTACTTC
>many|TRBJ1-2|TRBV29-1|16|.
CSVLPIGGQKFYGYTF
TGCAGCGTTCTCCCCATCGGCGGACAGAAGTTCTATGGCTACACCTTC
>many|TRBJ1-2|TRBV11-2|15|.
CASSSTGGKEDGYTF
TGTGCCAGCAGCTCCACGGGGGGCAAGGAGGATGGCTACACCTTC
>few|TRBJ2-7|TRBV5-1|15|TRBD2
CASSLGSGGSWEQYF
TGCGCCAGCAGCTTGGGAAGCGGGGGGTCCTGGGAGCAGTACTTC
>many|TRBJ2-7|TRBV25-1|11|.
CPTRNYYEQYF
TGTCCGACTCGGAACTACTACGAGCAGTACTTC
>.|TRBJ1-2|TRBV11-1|14|.
CASSPRDGNYGYTF
TGTGCCAGCAGCCCCCGGGACGGGAACTATGGCTACACCTTC
>many|TRBJ2-7|TRBV6-2/TRBV6-3|12|.
CASTSMGYEQYF
TGTGCCAGCACATCTATGGGCTACGAGCAGTACTTC
>many|TRBJ2-2|TRBV6-2/TRBV6-3|14|TRBD1
CASSRTGASGELFF
TGTGCCAGCTCACGGACAGGGGCGTCCGGGGAGCTGTTTTTT
>many|TRBJ2-5|TRBV6-5|15|TRBD2
CASSWGAGGRETQYF
TGTGCCAGCAGTTGGGGAGCGGGGGGTCGAGAGACCCAGTACTTC
>.|TRBJ1-5|TRBV28|18|.
CASSLYVFWPRSNQPQHF
TGTGCCAGCAGTTTATACGTTTTTTGGCCGCGGAGCAATCAGCCCCAGCATTTT
>.|TRBJ1-1|TRBV13|14|.
CASSSSGGITEAFF
TGTGCCAGCAGCTCCAGTGGGGGGATCACTGAAGCTTTCTTT
>many|TRBJ1-2|TRBV15|15|.
CATSPRQRPVYGYTF
TGTGCCACCAGCCCCCGTCAGCGGCCGGTCTATGGCTACACCTTC
>many|TRBJ1-5|TRBV15|13|TRBD1
CATSRGQNQPQHF
TGTGCCACCAGCAGGGGACAGAATCAGCCCCAGCATTTT
>many|TRBJ2-7|TRBV6-1|14|TRBD2
CASSWTSGSYEQYF
TGTGCCAGCAGCTGGACTAGCGGCTCCTACGAGCAGTACTTC
>few|TRBJ2-7|TRBV2|13|TRBD2
CASTEGLPPRQYF
TGTGCCAGCACCGAGGGACTACCTCCCCGACAGTACTTC
>many|TRBJ2-7|TRBV28|14|.
CASTRPRQTYGQYF
TGTGCCAGCACCCGGCCTCGACAGACCTACGGGCAGTACTTC
>many|TRBJ1-2|TRBV20-1|13|.
CSARDYGGYGHTF
TGCAGTGCTAGAGATTACGGGGGCTATGGCCACACCTTC
>.|TRBJ1-1|TRBV28|14|.
CASRFRVWGTEAFF
TGTGCCAGCAGATTCAGGGTTTGGGGCACTGAAGCTTTCTTT
>.|TRBJ2-7|TRBV27|12|.
CASGGDPVEQYF
TGTGCCAGCGGGGGCGATCCGGTGGAGCAGTACTTC
>.|TRBJ2-7|TRBV7-6|14|.
CASSSQGKYYEQYF
TGTGCCAGCAGCTCGCAGGGTAAATACTACGAGCAGTACTTC
>many|TRBJ2-6|TRBV6-2/TRBV6-3|20|TRBD1
CASLGTGTGGPNSGANVLTF
TGTGCCAGCCTGGGGACCGGGACAGGGGGCCCAAACTCTGGGGCCAACGTCCTGACTTTC
>many|TRBJ2-7|TRBV12-3/TRBV12-4|15|TRBD1
CASSFRGRSGYEQYF
TGTGCCAGCAGTTTCAGGGGGCGTTCTGGGTACGAGCAGTACTTC
>many|TRBJ1-1|TRBV6-1|16|.
CASSEKGVLLKTEAFF
TGTGCCAGCAGTGAAAAGGGCGTACTGCTAAAGACTGAAGCTTTCTTT
>many|TRBJ2-7|TRBV12-3/TRBV12-4|14|.
CASSSDGSSYEQYF
TGTGCCAGCAGTTCGGACGGAAGCTCCTACGAGCAGTACTTC
>.|TRBJ2-5|TRBV12-3/TRBV12-4|15|TRBD2
CASSPSSGGVETQYF
TGTGCCAGCAGTCCCTCTAGCGGGGGGGTTGAGACCCAGTACTTC
>many|TRBJ2-5|TRBV11-3|14|.
CASSLFGQAETQYF
TGTGCCAGCAGCTTATTCGGCCAGGCGGAGACCCAGTACTTC
>many|TRBJ1-6|TRBV15|15|TRBD1
CATSRVRGVDSPLHF
TGTGCCACCAGCAGAGTCAGGGGGGTCGATTCACCCCTCCACTTT
>many|TRBJ2-5|TRBV20-1|15|TRBD2
CSAIWASGGQETQYF
TGCAGTGCTATTTGGGCCAGCGGGGGCCAAGAGACCCAGTACTTC
>many|TRBJ2-5|TRBV10-3|12|.
CAISESTETQYF
TGTGCCATCAGTGAGTCGACTGAGACCCAGTACTTC
>many|TRBJ1-2|TRBV29-1|12|TRBD1
CSVVGQGYGYTF
TGCAGCGTAGTGGGACAGGGCTATGGCTACACCTTC